Below are 30 T cell receptor beta chains sequenced from a single sample in a study of T-cell memory formation after mild COVID-19. TCRdb reprocessed the 5' RACE reads via MiXCR and lists one record per CDR3 protein. The repertoire includes 560,000 or so distinct CDR3 sequences, approximately 15% of them detected once, and roughly 8.2% sits in the top ten. Sample: PBMCs or a T cell subset sorted from them (not recorded which). Receptor source: an adult woman who had mild COVID-19 (a few samples of this study predate the infection). Cell type and time point are not known.

This clonotype was picked up a small number of times. The chain is built from TRBV12-3 or TRBV12-4 and TRBJ1-5; D remains ambiguous. The V and J ends lost 5 bases and 4 bases respectively, with 9 bases between them. This CDR3 region has 13 residues. The CDR3 nucleotides are TGTGCCAGCAGTAACGGGCGGAATCAGCCCCAGCATTTT. It encodes CASSNGRNQPQHF.

The chain couples TRBV30 to TRBJ1-1; maybe TRBD1 (6 bases). The CDR3 contains 14 residues. V lost 1 base, J lost 4 bases, and 13 bases lay in between. Germline CDR1 and CDR2: GTSNPN and SVGIG (reference sequence). The CDR3 is CAWSEATGPTEAFF. The CDR3 nucleotides read TGTGCCTGGAGTGAAGCCACAGGGCCCACTGAAGCTTTCTTT.

This clonotype showed up many times. In nucleotides, the CDR3 is TGTGCGACAAAAGTGGTAGCGGGAGGGTCCGATACGCAGTATTTT. Amino acids: CATKVVAGGSDTQYF. The rearrangement joins TRBV19 to TRBJ2-3, with TRBD2 matching over 11 bases. Germline V lookup: CDR1 LNHDA, CDR2 SQIVND (reference sequence). This CDR3 contains 15 residues.

The sample holds a few counts of this clonotype. This CDR3 is CAWKAGGDADTQYF. CDR3 sequence (DNA): TGTGCCTGGAAGGCGGGAGGAGATGCAGATACGCAGTATTTT. The chain uses TRBV30 and TRBJ2-3; 8 bases line up with TRBD2. This CDR3 contains 14 residues. The V segment lost 4 bases and the J segment 4 bases; nucleotides outside the gene matches: 7. Germline CDR1 GTSNPN, CDR2 SVGIG (reference sequence).

V gene TRBV12-3 or TRBV12-4 combines with J gene TRBJ2-3; 14 bases agree with TRBD2. V lost 5 bases and J lost 6; bases outside the gene matches: 10. The CDR3 is 17 amino acids. CDR3 nucleotides: TGTGCCAGCAGTCCCCCGACTAGCGGGGGGGATGGGGATACGCAGTATTTT. The encoded protein is CASSPPTSGGDGDTQYF.

This chain uses TRBV12-3 or TRBV12-4 with TRBJ1-2; D possibly corresponds to TRBD1 (5 bases). Trimming shortened V by 5 bases and J by 10 bases, and 17 bases separated the two germline ends. This CDR3 contains 13 residues. CDR3 nucleotides: TGTGCCAGCAGTCCGACGACAGTCAAAGTCTACACCTTC. The encoded protein is CASSPTTVKVYTF.

In its sample, this clonotype was seen a few times. The chain combines TRBV6-6 with TRBJ1-6, with 9 bases that match TRBD1. The CDR3 spans 16 residues. CDR1 and CDR2 (germline): MNHNY, SVGAGI (reference sequence). Trimming at V came to 0 bases and at J to 8 bases, leaving 5 bases not matched to a gene. In DNA, the CDR3 is TGTGCCAGCAGTTACTCTCCGAGACAGGGGGATTCACCCCTCCACTTT. As protein: CASSYSPRQGDSPLHF.

The J gene is TRBJ1-1, the V gene TRBV6-1, with D hard to call. This CDR3 has 15 residues. The germline V gene has CDR1 MNHNS and CDR2 SASEGT. V lost 2 bases and J lost 7, with 17 bases in between. The CDR3 region has the DNA TGTGCCAGCAGTGAAAAATTGGACGGGAGGAATGAAGCTTTCTTT. Translation: CASSEKLDGRNEAFF.

The rearrangement uses TRBV4-1 and TRBJ1-2, with TRBD1 identical over 7 bases. This CDR3 has 16 amino acids. CDR1 is MGHRA and CDR2 is YSYEKL in the germline V gene. V lost 1 base, J lost 5 bases, and 10 bases stayed unmatched. The CDR3 DNA reads as TGCGCCAGCAGCCAAGGGGAGCCGCAGGGGGGGTATGGCTACACCTTC. As protein: CASSQGEPQGGYGYTF.

This clonotype has only a few counts. The genes are TRBV7-9 and TRBJ2-2; 13 bases fit TRBD2. Losses at the gene ends were 5 bases for V and 3 bases for J; bases not matched to a gene: 12. Germline V gene sequence: CDR1 SEHNR, CDR2 FQNEAQ (reference sequence). The CDR3 loop spans 19 amino acids. The CDR3 reads CASSRAGLAGVWYTGELFF. The CDR3 DNA reads TGTGCCAGCAGCCGAGCAGGACTAGCGGGAGTTTGGTACACCGGGGAGCTGTTTTTT.

This clonotype appeared many times. The CDR3 coding sequence is TGTGCCAGTAGTAGCCCGCCGGGACTAGCGGCCCCCAATGAGCAGTTCTTC. Amino acids: CASSSPPGLAAPNEQFF. This chain connects TRBV19 to TRBJ2-1; the match to TRBD2 covers 11 bases. Trimming took 4 bases from V and 6 from J; bases not matched to a gene: 11. Germline-derived CDR1 and CDR2 are LNHDA and SQIVND (reference sequence). This CDR3 has 17 amino acids.

The chain combines TRBV24-1 with TRBJ1-5; 7 nucleotides line up with TRBD1. The CDR3 has 14 amino acids. The J segment lost 6 bases and the V segment lost 4 bases, leaving 5 bases of the junction unmatched. Germline CDR1 KGHDR, CDR2 SFDVKD. The CDR3 reads CATSEGGSVQPQHF. In DNA form, the CDR3 reads TGTGCCACCAGTGAAGGGGGCTCGGTTCAGCCCCAGCATTTT.

V is TRBV12-3 or TRBV12-4 and J is TRBJ2-5, with D perhaps TRBD1 (6 bases). The CDR3 spans 14 residues. The V and J ends lost 4 bases and 2 bases respectively, with 11 bases between them. In DNA form, the CDR3 reads TGTGCCAGCAGTTCCTGGACAGAGCAAGAGACCCAGTACTTC. Translated: CASSSWTEQETQYF.

At least ten counts were recorded for this clonotype. J is TRBJ1-4 and V is TRBV12-3 or TRBV12-4; no definite D call. Trimming cost V 3 bases and J 8 bases, with 7 bases left between them. This CDR3 has 12 residues. The CDR3 protein is CASSFDDEKLFF. The CDR3 DNA follows: TGTGCCAGCAGTTTTGATGACGAAAAACTGTTTTTT.

V is TRBV5-4 and J is TRBJ2-7; 10 bases match TRBD2. The germline CDR1 and CDR2 sequences are SGHNT and YYREEE (reference sequence). The trim removed 1 base at V and 7 bases at J, leaving 5 bases unmatched. CDR3 length: 14 amino acids. CDR3 DNA: TGTGCCAGCAGCTTGACTAGCGGGACTGGAGAGCAGTACTTC. Residues: CASSLTSGTGEQYF.

V usage is TRBV19 and J usage is TRBJ1-1, with D perhaps matching TRBD1 (5 bases). Germline V gives CDR1 LNHDA, CDR2 SQIVND (reference sequence). V lost 5 bases and J lost 5, with 9 bases in between. The CDR3 is 12 residues long. The CDR3 DNA follows: TGTGCCAGTAGTGGTCCAGGGACTGAAGCTTTCTTT. Its protein is CASSGPGTEAFF.

This chain connects TRBV7-3 to TRBJ1-1; unclear D gene. The CDR3 extends over 14 amino acids. Germline CDR1 reads SGHTA; CDR2 reads FQGTGA. V shed 5 bases and J shed 6 bases, with 16 bases lying between them. CDR3 loop: CASSAFAGLSEAFF. The CDR3 DNA reads TGTGCCAGCAGCGCCTTCGCGGGTTTGTCTGAAGCTTTCTTT.

As DNA, the CDR3 is TGCGCCAGCAGCGCGGAGGGAGGTCCCGGGGAGCTGTTTTTT. Translating gives CASSAEGGPGELFF. The chain links TRBV4-1 to TRBJ2-2; a possible D gene is TRBD2 (6 bases). In germline, CDR1 is MGHRA, CDR2 YSYEKL. Trimming shortened V by 5 bases and J by 6 bases, and 13 bases separated the two germline ends. The CDR3 consists of 14 residues.

This clonotype was recorded at least ten times. The chain is built from TRBV7-2 and TRBJ2-7; possibly TRBD2 for D (6 bases). Looked up from germline, CDR1 is SGHTA and CDR2 is FQGNSA. Trimming removed 1 base from V and 2 bases from J, with 9 bases in between. This CDR3 spans 14 amino acids. The CDR3 sequence is CASSLGSGAYEQYF. Written as DNA, the CDR3 is TGTGCCAGCAGCTTAGGATCGGGAGCCTACGAGCAGTACTTC. Combining the CDR3 with reference TRBV7-2 and TRBJ2-7 gives the whole variable domain GAGVSQSPSNKVTEKGKDVELRCDPISGHTALYWYRQSLGQGLEFLIYFQGNSAPDKSGLPSDRFSAERTGGSVSTLTIQRTQQEDSAVYLCASSLGSGAYEQYFGPGTRLTVT.

The chain combines TRBV27 with TRBJ2-1, with 10 bases lining up with TRBD2. This CDR3 contains 16 residues. V dropped 7 bases and J dropped 5; count of bases not matched to a gene: 11. Germline V gives CDR1 MNHEY, CDR2 SMNVEV (reference sequence). The CDR3 DNA sequence: TGTGCCAGCACCGACGCGGGGCTAGCGGGGGACAATGAGCAGTTCTTC. This gives the protein CASTDAGLAGDNEQFF.

This clonotype was observed a few times. The J gene is TRBJ2-1, the V gene TRBV24-1; 10 bases align to TRBD1. V dropped 10 bases and J dropped 8; count of bases not matched to a gene: 13. The germline V gene encodes CDR1 KGHDR and CDR2 SFDVKD. This CDR3 region has 15 residues. CDR3 amino acids: CATGAGTGVVDEQFF. The DNA of the CDR3 is TGTGCCACTGGGGCCGGGACAGGGGTTGTGGATGAGCAGTTCTTC.

This chain links TRBV6-4 with TRBJ1-6, with no clear D. CDR1 and CDR2 (germline): MRHNA, SNTAGT. V dropped 2 bases and J dropped 6 bases, with 5 bases sitting between them. CDR3 length: 13 residues. The CDR3 nucleotides are TGTGCCAGCAGTGACGTGGCTAATTCACCCCTCCACTTT. The encoded protein is CASSDVANSPLHF.

The chain recombines TRBV12-3 or TRBV12-4 with TRBJ2-1; the match to TRBD2 covers 8 bases. The CDR3 spans 15 residues. Losses at the gene ends were 6 bases for V and 6 bases for J; bases not matched to a gene: 10. CDR3: CASSGAGAFSNEQFF. Here the CDR3 DNA reads TGTGCCAGCAGCGGAGCGGGGGCCTTTAGCAATGAGCAGTTCTTC.

This clonotype was counted a few times. The J gene is TRBJ1-2, the V gene TRBV5-1; unclear D gene. V was pared by 4 bases and J by 6 bases, with 16 bases between. The CDR3 covers 14 residues. Germline V gene data show CDR1 as SGHRS and CDR2 as YFSETQ. The CDR3 region has the DNA TGCGCCAGCAGCCAATCACTCTCGACGGATGGCTACACCTTC. Its translation is CASSQSLSTDGYTF.

The gene calls are TRBV21-1 and TRBJ1-5; the D segment call TRBD1 is taken from the table without a DNA check. TRBV21-1 constitutes a pseudogene. This CDR3 is 15 amino acids long. The DNA for the CDR3 is TGTGCCAGCAGAAAACAGGGGGCATGTAATCAGCCCCAGCATTTT. Residues: CASRKQGACNQPQHF.

This clonotype was found a few times. This chain connects TRBV4-2 to TRBJ1-2, with D possibly being TRBD1 (5 bases). The CDR3 length is 16 residues. V lost 0 bases, J lost 3 bases, and 14 bases lay in between. Germline V lookup: CDR1 LGHNA, CDR2 YNFKEQ. In DNA, the CDR3 is TGTGCCAGCAGCCAAGATTGGGGGGGTATGGACTATGGCTACACCTTC. Encoded protein: CASSQDWGGMDYGYTF.

In its sample, this clonotype was seen a few times. The junction does not match germline at one end; this may be a read error. The rearrangement links TRBV5-1 to TRBJ1-3; D may be TRBD1 (5 bases). The CDR3 is 15 amino acids. Germline CDR1 SGHRS, CDR2 YFSETQ. The CDR3 nucleotides are TGCGCCAGCCGCTTGGACACGTACTCTGGAAACACCATATATTTT. Translated, it gives CASRLDTYSGNTIYF.

This clonotype was detected a few times. CDR3 in DNA: TGTGCCAGCAGAACCGAAGCGGGGTATGGCTACACCTTC. It translates to CASRTEAGYGYTF. The rearrangement uses TRBV6-5 and TRBJ1-2; D unresolved. Trimming removed 6 bases from V and 5 bases from J, with 13 bases in between. From germline, CDR1 is MNHEY and CDR2 SVGAGI. This CDR3 region has 13 residues.

This chain links TRBV12-3 or TRBV12-4 with TRBJ1-1; D call uncertain. Trimming removed 4 bases at V and 5 bases at J, with 14 bases between. The CDR3 spans 14 residues. CDR3 nucleotides: TGTGCCAGCAGTTCCCCGGGAGGAGGGACTGAAGCTTTCTTT. It specifies CASSSPGGGTEAFF.

This CDR3 is CASRVGTGYGYTF. The CDR3 DNA sequence: TGTGCCAGCAGGGTTGGGACGGGCTATGGCTACACCTTC. The chain uses TRBV6-1 and TRBJ1-2, with D possibly TRBD1 on 5 matching bases. Germline-derived CDR1 and CDR2 are MNHNS and SASEGT. The length of the CDR3 is 13 residues. Trimming removed 6 bases from V and 4 bases from J, with 12 bases in between.